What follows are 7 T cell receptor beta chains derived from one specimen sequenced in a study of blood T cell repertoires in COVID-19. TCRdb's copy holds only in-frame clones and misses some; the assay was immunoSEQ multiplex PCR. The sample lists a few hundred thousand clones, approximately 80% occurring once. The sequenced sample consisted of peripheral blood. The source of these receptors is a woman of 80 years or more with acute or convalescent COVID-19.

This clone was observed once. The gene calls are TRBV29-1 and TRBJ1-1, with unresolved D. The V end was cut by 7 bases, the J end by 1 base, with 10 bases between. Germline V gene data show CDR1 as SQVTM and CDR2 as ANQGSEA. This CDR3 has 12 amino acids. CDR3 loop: CSASNQNTEAFF. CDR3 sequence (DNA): TGCAGCGCAAGCAACCAGAACACTGAAGCTTTCTTT.

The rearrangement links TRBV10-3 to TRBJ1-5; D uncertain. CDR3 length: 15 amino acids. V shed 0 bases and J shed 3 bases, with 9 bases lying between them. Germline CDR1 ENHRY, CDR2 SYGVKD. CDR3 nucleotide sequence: TGTGCCATCAGTGAGTCGCAACAGCTCAATCAGCCCCAGCATTTT. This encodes CAISESQQLNQPQHF.

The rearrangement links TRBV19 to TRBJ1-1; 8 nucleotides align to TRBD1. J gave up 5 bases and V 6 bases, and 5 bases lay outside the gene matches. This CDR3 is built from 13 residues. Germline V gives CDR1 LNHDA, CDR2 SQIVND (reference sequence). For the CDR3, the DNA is TGTGCCAGTAGGAGTACAGGGGGTACTGAAGCTTTCTTT. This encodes CASRSTGGTEAFF.

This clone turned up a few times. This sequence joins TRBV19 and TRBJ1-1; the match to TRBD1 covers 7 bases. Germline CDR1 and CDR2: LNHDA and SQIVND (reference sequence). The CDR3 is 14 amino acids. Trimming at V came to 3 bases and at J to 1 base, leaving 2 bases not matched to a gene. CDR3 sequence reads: CASSMNRGNTEAFF. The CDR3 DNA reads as TGTGCCAGTAGTATGAACAGGGGGAACACTGAAGCTTTCTTT.

Here the CDR3 DNA reads TGCGCCAGCAGCCCGGGGACAGGGGCTGGGCCCGGGGAGCTGTTTTTT. Translation: CASSPGTGAGPGELFF. The rearrangement uses TRBV4-1 and TRBJ2-2; 10 bases fit TRBD1. CDR1 MGHRA and CDR2 YSYEKL come from the germline V gene. The CDR3 is made up of 16 amino acids. Trimming at V came to 4 bases and at J to 6 bases, leaving 8 bases not matched to a gene.

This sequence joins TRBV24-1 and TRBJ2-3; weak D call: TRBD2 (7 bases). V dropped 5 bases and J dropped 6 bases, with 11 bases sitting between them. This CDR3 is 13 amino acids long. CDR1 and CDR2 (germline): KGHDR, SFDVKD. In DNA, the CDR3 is TGTGCCACCAGTGTTCCGGGGGGCGATACGCAGTATTTT. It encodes CATSVPGGDTQYF.

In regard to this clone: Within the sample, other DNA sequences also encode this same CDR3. CDR3 sequence (DNA): TGCGCCAGCAGCTCCCAGACAGGGAACACTGAAGCTTTCTTT. Its translation is CASSSQTGNTEAFF. J is TRBJ1-1 and V is TRBV5-1; maybe TRBD1 (6 bases). The CDR3 length is 14 residues. With 3 bases removed from V and 1 base from J, the gap between germline ends came to 10 bases. Germline CDR1 is SGHRS and CDR2 is YFSETQ.